This T cell receptor (beta chain) originates from a study of blood T cell repertoires in COVID-19. Study details: Material from acute and convalescent COVID-19 was sourced from the United States, Italy and Spain. Nucleic acid was either cDNA or gDNA, and it came from T cells, B-cell-depleted T cells, or PBMCs.

Original processing notes: Quantification of nucleated cells was approximated via reference gene primer amplification. Assay used: immunoSEQ multiplex PCR; TCRdb lists only in-frame clones, some missing. V, J and clone size derive from that table, while D and trimming were established from the DNA sequence. The sample includes 110,000 or so clones, approximately 84% of them seen just once. CDR1 is SGHDT and CDR2 is YYEEEE in the germline V gene. The V segment lost 0 bases and the J segment 3 bases; nucleotides outside the gene matches: 4. The CDR3 consists of 16 residues. This clone was seen only a few times.

The sample comprised peripheral blood. This TCR came from a man aged 35-49 years with acute or convalescent COVID-19. The chain is built from TRBV5-6 and TRBJ2-3; 10 positions agree with TRBD1. The CDR3 reads CASSLVPGQGTDTQYF. The CDR3 region has the DNA TGTGCCAGCAGCTTGGTGCCGGGACAGGGGACAGATACGCAGTATTTT.